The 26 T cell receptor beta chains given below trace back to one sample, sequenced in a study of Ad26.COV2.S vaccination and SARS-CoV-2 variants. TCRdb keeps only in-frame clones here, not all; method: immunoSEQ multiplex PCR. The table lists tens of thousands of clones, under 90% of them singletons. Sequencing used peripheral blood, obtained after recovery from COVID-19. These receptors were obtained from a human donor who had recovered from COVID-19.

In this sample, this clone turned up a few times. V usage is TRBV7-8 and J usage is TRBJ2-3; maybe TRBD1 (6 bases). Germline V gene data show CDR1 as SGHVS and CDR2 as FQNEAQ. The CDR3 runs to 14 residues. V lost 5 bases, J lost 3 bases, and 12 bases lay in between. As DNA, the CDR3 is TGTGCCAGCAGCCGAGCAGGGGCGACAGATACGCAGTATTTT. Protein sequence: CASSRAGATDTQYF. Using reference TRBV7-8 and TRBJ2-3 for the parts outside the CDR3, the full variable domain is GAGVSQSPRYKVAKRGQDVALRCDPISGHVSLFWYQQALGQGPEFLTYFQNEAQLDKSGLPSDRFFAERPEGSVSTLKIQRTQQEDSAVYLCASSRAGATDTQYFGPGTRLTVL.

This CDR3 reads CASSSYRGQGRDTQYF. The DNA for the CDR3 is TGTGCCAGCAGCTCGTATAGGGGACAGGGGCGAGATACGCAGTATTTT. The chain uses TRBV7-9 and TRBJ2-3; 10 nucleotides agree with TRBD1. CDR1 is SEHNR and CDR2 is FQNEAQ in the germline V gene (reference sequence). The CDR3 is made up of 16 amino acids. After removal of 4 bases from V and 5 bases from J, the junction contained 9 bases not matched to a gene.

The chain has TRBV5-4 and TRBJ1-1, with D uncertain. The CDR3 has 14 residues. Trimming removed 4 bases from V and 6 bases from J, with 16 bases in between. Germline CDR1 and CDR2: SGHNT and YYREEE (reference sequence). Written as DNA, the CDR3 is TGTGCCAGCAGCCTGTCTGTCCCGACCCCTGAAGCTTTCTTT. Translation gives CASSLSVPTPEAFF.

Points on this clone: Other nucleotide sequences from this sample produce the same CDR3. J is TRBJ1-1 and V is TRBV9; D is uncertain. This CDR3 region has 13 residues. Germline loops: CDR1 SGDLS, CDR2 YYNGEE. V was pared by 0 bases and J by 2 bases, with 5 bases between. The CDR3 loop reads CASSVDVNTEAFF. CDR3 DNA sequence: TGTGCCAGCAGCGTAGACGTAAACACTGAAGCTTTCTTT.

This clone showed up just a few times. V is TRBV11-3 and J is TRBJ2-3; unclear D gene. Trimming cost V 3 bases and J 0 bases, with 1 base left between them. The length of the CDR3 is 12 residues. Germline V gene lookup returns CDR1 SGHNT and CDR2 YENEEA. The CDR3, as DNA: TGTGCCAGCAGCTTTAGCACAGATACGCAGTATTTT. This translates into CASSFSTDTQYF.

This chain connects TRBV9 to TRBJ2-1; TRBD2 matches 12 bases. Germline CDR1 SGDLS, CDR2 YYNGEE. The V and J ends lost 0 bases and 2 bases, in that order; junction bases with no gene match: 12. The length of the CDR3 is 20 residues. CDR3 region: CASSVDSGLAGRGAYNEQFF. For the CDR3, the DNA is TGTGCCAGCAGCGTAGACAGTGGACTAGCGGGAAGGGGGGCCTACAATGAGCAGTTCTTC.

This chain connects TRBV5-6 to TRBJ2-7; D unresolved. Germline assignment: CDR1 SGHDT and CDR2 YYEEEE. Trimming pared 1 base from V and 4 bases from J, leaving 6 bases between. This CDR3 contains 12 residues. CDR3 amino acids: CASSLSGYEQYF. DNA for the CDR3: TGTGCCAGCAGCTTGTCAGGTTACGAGCAGTACTTC. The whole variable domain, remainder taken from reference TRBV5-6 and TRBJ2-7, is DAGVTQSPTHLIKTRGQQVTLRCSPKSGHDTVSWYQQALGQGPQFIFQYYEEEERQRGNFPDRFSGHQFPNYSSELNVNALLLGDSALYLCASSLSGYEQYFGPGTRLTVT.

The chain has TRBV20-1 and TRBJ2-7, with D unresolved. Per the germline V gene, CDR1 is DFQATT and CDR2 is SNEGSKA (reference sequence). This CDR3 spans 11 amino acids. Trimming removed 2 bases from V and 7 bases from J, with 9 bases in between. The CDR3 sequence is CSARSVGEQYF. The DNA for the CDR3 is TGCAGTGCTAGATCGGTAGGTGAGCAGTACTTC.

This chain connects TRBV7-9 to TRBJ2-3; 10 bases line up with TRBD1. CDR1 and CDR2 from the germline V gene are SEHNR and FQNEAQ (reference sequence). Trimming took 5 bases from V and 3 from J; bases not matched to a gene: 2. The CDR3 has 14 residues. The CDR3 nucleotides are TGTGCCAGCAGCCCGGGACAGGGGACAGATACGCAGTATTTT. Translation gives CASSPGQGTDTQYF.

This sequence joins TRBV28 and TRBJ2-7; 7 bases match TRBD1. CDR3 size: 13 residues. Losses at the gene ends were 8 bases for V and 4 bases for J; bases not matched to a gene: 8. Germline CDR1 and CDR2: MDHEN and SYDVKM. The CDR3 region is CASQNRGWYEQYF. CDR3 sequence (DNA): TGTGCCAGCCAGAACAGGGGTTGGTACGAGCAGTACTTC.

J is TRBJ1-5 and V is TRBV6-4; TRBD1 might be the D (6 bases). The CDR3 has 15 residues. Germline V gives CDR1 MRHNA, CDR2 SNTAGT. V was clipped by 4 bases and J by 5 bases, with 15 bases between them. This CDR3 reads CASSVSGGGDQPQHF. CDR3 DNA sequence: TGTGCCAGCAGTGTTTCTGGGGGCGGCGATCAGCCCCAGCATTTT.

The CDR3 loop reads CASSENLAGGIPEQFF. For the CDR3, the DNA is TGTGCCAGCAGTGAAAATCTAGCGGGAGGGATTCCTGAGCAGTTCTTC. J is TRBJ2-1 and V is TRBV6-1; TRBD2 agrees at 12 bases. The J segment lost 9 bases and the V segment lost 2 bases, leaving 8 bases of the junction unmatched. Germline lookup yields CDR1 MNHNS and CDR2 SASEGT. The CDR3 consists of 16 residues.

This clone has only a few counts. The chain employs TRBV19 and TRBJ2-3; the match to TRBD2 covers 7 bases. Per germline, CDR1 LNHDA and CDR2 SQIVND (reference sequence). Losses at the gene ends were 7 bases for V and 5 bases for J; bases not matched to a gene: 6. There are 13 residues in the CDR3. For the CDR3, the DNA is TGTGCCAGTAAGGGAGGGAGGGTAGATACGCAGTATTTT. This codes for CASKGGRVDTQYF.

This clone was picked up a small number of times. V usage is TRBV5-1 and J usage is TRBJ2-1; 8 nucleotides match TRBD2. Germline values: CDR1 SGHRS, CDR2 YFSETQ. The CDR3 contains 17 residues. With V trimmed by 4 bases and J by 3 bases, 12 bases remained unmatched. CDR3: CASSRTATSGHYNEQFF. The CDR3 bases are TGCGCCAGCAGCAGAACGGCCACTAGCGGACACTACAATGAGCAGTTCTTC.

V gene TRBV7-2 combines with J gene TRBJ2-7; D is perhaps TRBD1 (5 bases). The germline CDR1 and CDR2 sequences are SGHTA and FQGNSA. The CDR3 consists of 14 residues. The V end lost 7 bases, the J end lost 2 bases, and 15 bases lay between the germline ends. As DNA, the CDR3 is TGTGCCAGCACCCGATCGGGCAGGGCCTACGAGCAGTACTTC. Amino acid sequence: CASTRSGRAYEQYF. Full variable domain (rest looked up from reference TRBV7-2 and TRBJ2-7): GAGVSQSPSNKVTEKGKDVELRCDPISGHTALYWYRQSLGQGLEFLIYFQGNSAPDKSGLPSDRFSAERTGGSVSTLTIQRTQQEDSAVYLCASTRSGRAYEQYFGPGTRLTVT.

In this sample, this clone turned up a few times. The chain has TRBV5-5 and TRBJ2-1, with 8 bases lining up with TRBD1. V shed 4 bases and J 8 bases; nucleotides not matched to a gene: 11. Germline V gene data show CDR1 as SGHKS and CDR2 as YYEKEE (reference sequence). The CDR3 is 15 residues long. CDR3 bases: TGTGCCAGCAGCCCCCCCCGGACAGGGAAGGATGAGCAGTTCTTC. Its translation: CASSPPRTGKDEQFF.

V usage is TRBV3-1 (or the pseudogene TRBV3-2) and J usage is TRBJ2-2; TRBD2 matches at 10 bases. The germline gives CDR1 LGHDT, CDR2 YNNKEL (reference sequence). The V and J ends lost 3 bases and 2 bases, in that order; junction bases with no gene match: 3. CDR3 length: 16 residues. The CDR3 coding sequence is TGTGCCAGCAGCCAGTTAGCGGGAGGAAACACCGGGGAGCTGTTTTTT. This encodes CASSQLAGGNTGELFF.

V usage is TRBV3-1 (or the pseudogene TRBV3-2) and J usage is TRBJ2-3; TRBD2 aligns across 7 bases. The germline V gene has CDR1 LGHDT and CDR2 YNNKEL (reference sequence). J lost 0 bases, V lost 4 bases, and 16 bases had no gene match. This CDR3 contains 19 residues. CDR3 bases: TGTGCCAGCAGCCGGGATAGTAGGAGGGAGGGACCTAGCACAGATACGCAGTATTTT. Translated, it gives CASSRDSRREGPSTDTQYF.

The CDR3 region has the DNA TGCGCCAGCAGTGAGTCGACCGGTAGCGGCACTGAAGCTTTCTTT. Translating it yields CASSESTGSGTEAFF. This chain uses TRBV10-1 with TRBJ1-1; D gene unclear. Trimming left V 0 bases short and J 4 bases short, with 12 bases between. Germline values: CDR1 WNHNN, CDR2 SYGVQD (reference sequence). The CDR3 is made up of 15 amino acids.

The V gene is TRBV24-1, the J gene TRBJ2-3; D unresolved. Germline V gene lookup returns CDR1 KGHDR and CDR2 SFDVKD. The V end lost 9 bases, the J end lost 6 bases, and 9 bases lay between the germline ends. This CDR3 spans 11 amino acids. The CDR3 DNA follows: TGTGCCACCCCCGTGGCGGATACGCAGTATTTT. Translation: CATPVADTQYF.

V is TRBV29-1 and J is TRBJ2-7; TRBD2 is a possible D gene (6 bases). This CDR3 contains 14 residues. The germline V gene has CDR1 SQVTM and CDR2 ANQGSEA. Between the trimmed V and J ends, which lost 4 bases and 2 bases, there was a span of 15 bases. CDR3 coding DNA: TGCAGCGTTGTTTCGCGGGGAGAGGCCTACGAGCAGTACTTC. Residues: CSVVSRGEAYEQYF.

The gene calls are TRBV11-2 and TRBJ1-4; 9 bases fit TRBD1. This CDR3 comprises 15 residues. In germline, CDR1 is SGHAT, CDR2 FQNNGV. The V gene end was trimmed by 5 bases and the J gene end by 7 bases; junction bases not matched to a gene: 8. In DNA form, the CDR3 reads TGTGCCAGCAGCGTGGGACAGGGATCGGCTGAAAAACTGTTTTTT. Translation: CASSVGQGSAEKLFF.

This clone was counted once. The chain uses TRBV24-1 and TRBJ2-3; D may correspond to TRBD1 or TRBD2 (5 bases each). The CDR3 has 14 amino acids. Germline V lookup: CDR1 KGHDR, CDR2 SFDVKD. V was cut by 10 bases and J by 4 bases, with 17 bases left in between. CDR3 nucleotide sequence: TGTGCCACAACCGGGACCAAAAATTCAGATACGCAGTATTTT. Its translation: CATTGTKNSDTQYF.

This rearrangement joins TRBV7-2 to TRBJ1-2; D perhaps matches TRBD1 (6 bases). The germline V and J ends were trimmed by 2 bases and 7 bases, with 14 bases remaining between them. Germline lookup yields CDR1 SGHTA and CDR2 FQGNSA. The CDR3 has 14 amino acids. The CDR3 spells CASSLSRGSFGYTF. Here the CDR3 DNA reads TGTGCCAGCAGCTTAAGCAGGGGCAGTTTTGGCTACACCTTC.

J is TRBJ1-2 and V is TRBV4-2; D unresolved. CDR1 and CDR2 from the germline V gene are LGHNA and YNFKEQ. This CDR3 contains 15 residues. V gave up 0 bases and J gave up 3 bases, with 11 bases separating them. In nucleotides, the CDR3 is TGTGCCAGCAGCCAAGAAAGAGACTCTTACTATGGCTACACCTTC. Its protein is CASSQERDSYYGYTF.

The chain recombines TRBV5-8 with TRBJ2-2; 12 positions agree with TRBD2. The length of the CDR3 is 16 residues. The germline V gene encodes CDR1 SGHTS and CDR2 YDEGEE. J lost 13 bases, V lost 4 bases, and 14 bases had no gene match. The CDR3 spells CASSPGLAGGLHPLFF. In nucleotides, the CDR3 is TGTGCCAGCAGCCCGGGACTAGCGGGTGGTCTCCATCCGCTGTTTTTT.